The clone carrying this TCR beta chain appeared once. TCRdb reprocessed the multiplex PCR reads with MiXCR, giving one entry per CDR3 protein. Among 12,000 or so distinct CDR3 sequences, 50% to 60% were seen once, and the ten largest hold 35% to 45%. These data are taken from a study of breast tumors, draining lymph nodes, adjacent tissues. This CDR3 comprises 12 residues. Germline CDR1 LNHDA, CDR2 SQIVND (reference sequence). V dropped 6 bases and J dropped 6 bases, with 8 bases sitting between them. The TCR sequence derives from a female donor with breast cancer. Some clones in this sample may be carry-over from other donors' samples. The rearrangement links TRBV19 to TRBJ2-2, with TRBD1 as a possible D gene (6 bases). Sequenced: breast tumor tissue. The CDR3 spells CASSHRAGELFF. The CDR3 DNA reads TGTGCCAGTAGCCACAGGGCCGGGGAGCTGTTTTTT.